The rows below give T cell receptor beta chains drawn from one sample of a study of OX40 agonist ivuxolimab in advanced cancers. The data were produced by immunoSEQ multiplex PCR, yet TCRdb's version contains in-frame clones alone and is incomplete. The sample records 41,000 or so clones, 85% being singletons. The specimen comprised CD4+ or CD8+ T cells sorted from blood, sampled in a trial of the OX40 agonist ivuxolimab. These receptors were taken from an adult with an advanced solid tumor such as melanoma, head and neck, liver or kidney cancer. Each CDR3 is given with its conserved first and last residue. D genes are given only for firm matches. Part of the rows lack a size; the others show once, few, many or a class for expanded clones.

cdr3_nt: TGTGCCTGGAGTCGACCAGGTGAAAAACTGTTTTTT; cdr3_aa: CAWSRPGEKLFF; d_call: NA; clone_size: NA; j_call: TRBJ1-4; v_call: TRBV30
cdr3_nt: TGTGCCAGCAGTGTTGACAGGGGGCCTGAAGATACGCAGTATTTT; cdr3_aa: CASSVDRGPEDTQYF; d_call: TRBD1; clone_size: once; j_call: TRBJ2-3; v_call: TRBV2
cdr3_nt: TGTGCCAGCAGTGCCCAGCAAGACACCGGGGAGCTGTTTTTT; cdr3_aa: CASSAQQDTGELFF; d_call: NA; clone_size: NA; j_call: TRBJ2-2; v_call: TRBV2
cdr3_nt: TGTGCCAGCAGCCTCCGACAGGGCTCGTCCTACGAGCAGTACTTC; cdr3_aa: CASSLRQGSSYEQYF; d_call: TRBD1; clone_size: NA; j_call: TRBJ2-7; v_call: TRBV9
cdr3_nt: TGTGCCACCGGCTCCCCTGATTTCGAGACCCAGTACTTC; cdr3_aa: CATGSPDFETQYF; d_call: NA; clone_size: NA; j_call: TRBJ2-5; v_call: TRBV15
cdr3_nt: TGTGCCAGCAGTGAAGCTGTTACAGGCAAAGAGACCCAGTACTTC; cdr3_aa: CASSEAVTGKETQYF; d_call: NA; clone_size: NA; j_call: TRBJ2-5; v_call: TRBV6-1
cdr3_nt: TGTGCGAGCGGAGCCCGGATATCCTACAATGAGCAGTTCTTC; cdr3_aa: CASGARISYNEQFF; d_call: NA; clone_size: NA; j_call: TRBJ2-1; v_call: TRBV7-2
cdr3_nt: TGTGCCAGCAGTATTACTAGTTTTAGATCAGATACGCAGTATTTT; cdr3_aa: CASSITSFRSDTQYF; d_call: NA; clone_size: NA; j_call: TRBJ2-3; v_call: TRBV2
cdr3_nt: TGTGCCAGCAGCCCTCCGGGGGTCACTGAAGCTTTCTTT; cdr3_aa: CASSPPGVTEAFF; d_call: NA; clone_size: NA; j_call: TRBJ1-1; v_call: TRBV7-9
cdr3_nt: TGTGCCAGCAGCTTATTACAGGGAGAGACCCAGTACTTC; cdr3_aa: CASSLLQGETQYF; d_call: NA; clone_size: NA; j_call: TRBJ2-5; v_call: TRBV7-2